The following is a TCR beta chain sequence with its context. The target antigen is unknown. A read error may account for a junction end that differs from germline. Germline values: CDR1 LGHNA, CDR2 YNFKEQ. CDR3 length: 17 residues. This record belongs to a study of regulatory T cells in long-lasting Graves disease. The study's findings and limits: TRBV28, TRBJ1-2 and TRBJ2-5 were favored in persistent disease.

Specified time point: newly diagnosed GD, antithyroid drugs for less than 3 months. PBMC-extracted RNA yielded the TCR library. The authors diagnosed Graves' disease using American Thyroid Association guidelines. Libraries of TCR beta came from iRepertoire HTBI primers plus Arm-PCR of CDR3 regions. TCRdb fed the multiplex PCR reads into MiXCR, producing one record per CDR3 protein. The sample holds 500,000 or so distinct CDR3 sequences; 12% to 15% are singletons and the top ten take around a sixth. Separately, the same data were catalogued under a study of T cells in Graves' hyperthyroidism and ophthalmopathy. That investigation notes: The study excluded patients with uncontrolled infection, other autoimmune disease, pregnancy or lactation. During a first-round RT-PCR of the TCR CDR3, the HTBI primer set was used.

This chain connects TRBV4-2 to TRBJ2-1; 15 bases match TRBD2. This clonotype was obtained from a woman between 45 and 60 years old with Graves disease. The material sequenced was peripheral blood mononuclear cells (PBMCs), taken at new diagnosis, from a patient treated with antithyroid drugs. DNA of the CDR3: TGTGCCAGCAGCCAGGGACTAGCGGGAGGCTCCTACAATGGGCAGTTCTTC. Translating gives CASSQGLAGGSYNGQFF.